This T cell receptor (beta chain) was captured by sequencing in a study of blood T cell repertoires in COVID-19. The V gene lost 0 bases and the J gene lost 3 bases, with 6 bases spanning the gap. Germline assignment: CDR1 ENHRY and CDR2 SYGVKD. The CDR3 runs to 13 residues. Generated by immunoSEQ multiplex PCR, the TCRdb table keeps only in-frame clones and is missing some. The repertoire includes over 350,000 clones, approximately 90% of them detected once, and more than 1% sits in the top ten. The chain is built from TRBV10-3 and TRBJ2-7, with D tentatively TRBD2 (5 bases). This TCR derives from a woman aged 18-29 years who had recovered from COVID-19. Sequenced sample: PBMCs or T cells enriched from blood (not recorded which). The CDR3 region has the DNA TGTGCCATCAGTGAGTCCCGGGACTACGAGCAGTACTTC. This sequence encodes CAISESRDYEQYF.